This entry features one T cell receptor beta chain sequence. MiXCR was run by TCRdb on the RT-PCR reads, yielding one entry per CDR3 protein. The table has roughly 880,000 distinct CDR3 sequences, more than 15% seen once. The sample comes from a study of patients and donors after allogeneic stem cell transplantation. The CDR3 spans 13 residues. The V end lost 3 bases, the J end lost 3 bases, and 6 bases lay between the germline ends. The germline V gene has CDR1 SGHRS and CDR2 YFSETQ. The V and J genes are TRBV5-1 and TRBJ2-2; D unclear. The clonotype was recovered from a human donor who was either an allogeneic HSCT recipient or a stem cell or donor lymphocyte infusion donor (not recorded which). It is not recorded whose cells these are; they may come from a transplant donor. The sample consisted of blood, either unsorted or a sorted T cell fraction (not recorded which). The CDR3, as DNA: TGCGCCAGCAGCTCACAGTACACCGGGGAGCTGTTTTTT. Amino acid sequence: CASSSQYTGELFF.